This TCR beta chain was documented in a study of cytomegalovirus exposure and HLA in healthy donors. Study details: Earlier findings included some 100 million unique TCR beta sequences obtained from about 180 million T cells. Study findings and constraints: Cytomegalovirus association was listed for 150 or so TCR beta chains. A few chains tied to CMV proved CMV antigen-specific in vitro.

A single count supports this clone. What it binds is unknown. The PCR made use of 60 Vbeta and 13 Jbeta primers. The method was immunoSEQ multiplex PCR; TCRdb's version includes in-frame clones alone and lacks a portion of them. Among approximately 210,000 clones listed, around 87% were seen once. The germline V gene encodes CDR1 SNHLY and CDR2 FYNNEI. The CDR3 spans 14 residues. The rearrangement links TRBV2 to TRBJ2-5; TRBD1 matches at 7 bases. The J call may not be correct, given that the DNA end is closer to TRBJ2-7. The receptor was isolated from a man aged 25-45 years in good health and CMV-seronegative. The sequenced material came from PBMCs. CDR3 sequence: CASSEQGVTYEQYF. The CDR3 nucleotides read TGTGCCAGCAGTGAGCAGGGGGTTACCTACGAGCAGTACTTC.